The T cell receptor (beta chain) under discussion was sequenced for a study of OX40 agonist ivuxolimab in advanced cancers. Study-level background: The drug used for patients, ivuxolimab, was an agonistic anti-OX40 (CD134) antibody.

Study-wide findings and caveats: No antigen was identified for the clonally expanded peripheral T cells.

Germline CDR1 MNHEY, CDR2 SVGAGI. With 5 bases removed from V and 6 bases from J, the gap between germline ends came to 14 bases. The CDR3 contains 13 residues. Method: immunoSEQ multiplex PCR; TCRdb's copy keeps in-frame clones and lacks some. The sample includes tens of thousands of clones, roughly 80% of them seen just once. Autoimmune disease history or systemic immunosuppression led to patient exclusion. This clone has only a few counts. Its antigen is not known. The sequenced sample was CD4+ or CD8+ T cells sorted from blood, obtained in a trial of the OX40 agonist ivuxolimab. The origin of this receptor is an adult with an advanced solid tumor such as melanoma, head and neck, liver or kidney cancer. The chain has TRBV6-5 and TRBJ2-7; tentatively, D is TRBD2 (6 bases). The CDR3 region has the DNA TGTGCCAGCAGTAACCATCAGGGAGGCGAGCAGTACTTC. Its protein is CASSNHQGGEQYF.